This T cell receptor beta chain was sequenced in a study of glioma-infiltrating T cells after dendritic cell vaccination. Time point indicated: after dendritic cell vaccination, including at tumor progression/relapse. Data came from immunoSEQ multiplex PCR; TCRdb stores just in-frame clones and leaves some out. This sample carries about 110,000 clones, almost 90% of them seen once, and the ten largest clones take 2.5% to 3.5%. From germline, CDR1 is MNHNS and CDR2 SASEGT. The CDR3 contains 14 residues. The V and J ends lost 7 bases and 6 bases, in that order; junction bases with no gene match: 10. The source was blood, collected after dendritic cell vaccination. The sequence was obtained from a human donor with glioblastoma. The chain couples TRBV6-1 to TRBJ2-7; 9 bases fit TRBD1. The CDR3 sequence: CASKVEWTGAEQYF. CDR3 nucleotide sequence: TGTGCCAGCAAGGTCGAATGGACAGGGGCCGAGCAGTACTTC.